This T cell receptor (beta chain) was sequenced in a study of shared clonotypes between healthy human individuals. Whole-study context: CD4 naive and CD4 memory each took three plates per donor, while CD8 naive took two and CD8 memory one.

Investigators divided CD4+ cells into CD45RA+ naive and CD45RA-negative memory subsets. Comments on this clone: Its target is unknown.

Whole-study results and caveats: Sampling included only blood; tissue repertoires likely differ. Naive CD4 clonotypes overlapped across several donors at roughly 4.5%.

Data came from immunoSEQ multiplex PCR; TCRdb stores just in-frame clones and leaves some out. The sample shows a few million clones, about nine tenths of them seen only once. Germline values: CDR1 MDHEN, CDR2 SYDVKM. V dropped 7 bases and J dropped 0; count of bases not matched to a gene: 6. CDR3 size: 14 residues. This clonotype was sampled from a man in his late teens or twenties in good health. Some clones in this sample may be carry-over from other donors' samples. Sequencing used naive CD4+ T cells from PBMCs. As to subset: CD45RA+ positively selected. The rearrangement joins TRBV28 to TRBJ2-7; 7 bases line up with TRBD2. CDR3 in amino acids: CASITSASSYEQYF. DNA for the CDR3: TGTGCCAGCATTACTAGCGCGAGCTCCTACGAGCAGTACTTC.